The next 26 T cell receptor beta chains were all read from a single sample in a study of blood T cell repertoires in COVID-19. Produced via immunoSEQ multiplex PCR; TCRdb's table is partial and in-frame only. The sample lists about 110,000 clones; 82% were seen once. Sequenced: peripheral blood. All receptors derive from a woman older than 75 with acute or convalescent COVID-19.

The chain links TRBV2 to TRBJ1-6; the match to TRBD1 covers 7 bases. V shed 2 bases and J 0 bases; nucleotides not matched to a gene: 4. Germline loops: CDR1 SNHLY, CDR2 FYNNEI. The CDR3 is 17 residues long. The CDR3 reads CASSETGVSSYNSPLHF. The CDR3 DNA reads TGTGCCAGCAGTGAAACAGGGGTGAGCTCCTATAATTCACCCCTCCACTTT.

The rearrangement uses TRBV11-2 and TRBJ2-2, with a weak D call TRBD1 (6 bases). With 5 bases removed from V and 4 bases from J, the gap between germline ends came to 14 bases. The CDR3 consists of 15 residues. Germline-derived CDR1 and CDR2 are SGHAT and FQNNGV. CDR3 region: CASSVTGSSTGELFF. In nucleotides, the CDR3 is TGTGCCAGCAGCGTAACAGGGTCTTCCACCGGGGAGCTGTTTTTT.

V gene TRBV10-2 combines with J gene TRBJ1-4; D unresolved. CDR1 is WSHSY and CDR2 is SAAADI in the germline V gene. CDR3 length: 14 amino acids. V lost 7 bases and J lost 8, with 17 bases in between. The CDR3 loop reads CASIPTAAGEKLFF. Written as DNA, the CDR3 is TGCGCCAGCATTCCGACCGCGGCTGGGGAAAAACTGTTTTTT.

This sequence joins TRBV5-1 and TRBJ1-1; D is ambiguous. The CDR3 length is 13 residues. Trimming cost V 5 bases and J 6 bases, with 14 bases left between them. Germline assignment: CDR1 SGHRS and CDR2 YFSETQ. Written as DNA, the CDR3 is TGCGCCAGCAGTTTAGACCCTGGAGCTGAAGCTTTCTTT. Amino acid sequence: CASSLDPGAEAFF. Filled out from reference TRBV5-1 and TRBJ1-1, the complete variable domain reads KAGVTQTPRYLIKTRGQQVTLSCSPISGHRSVSWYQQTPGQGLQFLFEYFSETQRNKGNFPGRFSGRQFSNSRSEMNVSTLELGDSALYLCASSLDPGAEAFFGQGTRLTVV.

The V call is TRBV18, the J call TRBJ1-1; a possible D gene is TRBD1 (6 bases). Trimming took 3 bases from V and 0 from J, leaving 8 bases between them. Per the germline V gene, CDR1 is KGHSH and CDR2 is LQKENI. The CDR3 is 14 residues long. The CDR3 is CASSPQGMNTEAFF. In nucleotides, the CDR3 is TGTGCCAGCTCACCGCAGGGGATGAACACTGAAGCTTTCTTT.

DNA for the CDR3: TGTGCCACCAGTGCACCGGGACAGGGGTTTCCCGGGGAGCTGTTTTTT. Translation gives CATSAPGQGFPGELFF. The rearrangement uses TRBV24-1 and TRBJ2-2; 10 bases are shared with TRBD1. Trimming took 5 bases from V and 6 from J; bases not matched to a gene: 8. This CDR3 spans 16 amino acids. Germline lookup yields CDR1 KGHDR and CDR2 SFDVKD.

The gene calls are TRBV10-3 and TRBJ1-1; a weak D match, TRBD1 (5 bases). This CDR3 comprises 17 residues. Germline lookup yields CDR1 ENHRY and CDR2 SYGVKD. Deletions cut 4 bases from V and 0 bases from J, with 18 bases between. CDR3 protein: CAISVLGLGGLNTEAFF. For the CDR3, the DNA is TGTGCCATCAGTGTTCTGGGGCTGGGAGGATTGAACACTGAAGCTTTCTTT.

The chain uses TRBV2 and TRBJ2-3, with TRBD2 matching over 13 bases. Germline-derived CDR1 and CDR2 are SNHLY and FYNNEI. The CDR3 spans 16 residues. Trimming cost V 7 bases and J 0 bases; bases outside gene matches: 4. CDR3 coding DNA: TGTGCCAGCATACGGGGACTAGCGGGAAGCACAGATACGCAGTATTTT. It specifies CASIRGLAGSTDTQYF.

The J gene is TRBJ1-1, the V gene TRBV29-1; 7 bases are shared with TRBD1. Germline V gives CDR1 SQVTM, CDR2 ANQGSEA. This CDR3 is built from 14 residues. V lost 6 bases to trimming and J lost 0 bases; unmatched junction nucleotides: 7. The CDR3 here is CSVRDRAMNTEAFF. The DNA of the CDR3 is TGCAGCGTGCGTGACAGGGCGATGAACACTGAAGCTTTCTTT.

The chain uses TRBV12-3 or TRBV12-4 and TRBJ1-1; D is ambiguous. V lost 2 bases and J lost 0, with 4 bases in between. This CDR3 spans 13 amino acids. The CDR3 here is CASSLLLNTEAFF. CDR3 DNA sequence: TGTGCCAGCAGTTTACTACTGAACACTGAAGCTTTCTTT.

The CDR3 reads CASSPSTSGSTDTQYF. CDR3 bases: TGTGCCAGCAGCCCCTCGACTAGCGGAAGCACAGATACGCAGTATTTT. This rearrangement joins TRBV5-6 to TRBJ2-3; 9 bases match TRBD2. After removal of 4 bases from V and 0 bases from J, the junction contained 6 bases not matched to a gene. The germline V gene has CDR1 SGHDT and CDR2 YYEEEE. The length of the CDR3 is 16 residues.

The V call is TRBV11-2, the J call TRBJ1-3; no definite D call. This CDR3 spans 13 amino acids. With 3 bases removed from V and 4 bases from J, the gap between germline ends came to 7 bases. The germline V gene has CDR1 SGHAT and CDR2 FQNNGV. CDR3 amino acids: CASSLNEGNTIYF. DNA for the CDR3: TGTGCCAGCAGCTTGAATGAGGGAAACACCATATATTTT.

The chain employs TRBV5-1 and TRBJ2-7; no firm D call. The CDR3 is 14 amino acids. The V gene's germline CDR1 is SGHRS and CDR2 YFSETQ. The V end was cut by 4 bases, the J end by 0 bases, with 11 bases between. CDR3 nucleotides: TGCGCCAGCAGCGAGCAACCAAGCTCCTACGAGCAGTACTTC. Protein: CASSEQPSSYEQYF.

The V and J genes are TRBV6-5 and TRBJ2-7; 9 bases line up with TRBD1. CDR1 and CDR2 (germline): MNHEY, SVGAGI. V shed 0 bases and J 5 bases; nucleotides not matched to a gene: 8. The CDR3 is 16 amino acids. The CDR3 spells CASSYSFGTGSHEQYF. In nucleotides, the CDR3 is TGTGCCAGCAGTTACTCGTTTGGGACAGGGTCCCACGAGCAGTACTTC.

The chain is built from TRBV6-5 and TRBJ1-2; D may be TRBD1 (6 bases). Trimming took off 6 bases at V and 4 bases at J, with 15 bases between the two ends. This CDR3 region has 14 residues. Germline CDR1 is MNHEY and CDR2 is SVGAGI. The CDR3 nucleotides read TGTGCCAGCAGGTTTTCTCGGACAGCCTATGGCTACACCTTC. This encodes CASRFSRTAYGYTF.

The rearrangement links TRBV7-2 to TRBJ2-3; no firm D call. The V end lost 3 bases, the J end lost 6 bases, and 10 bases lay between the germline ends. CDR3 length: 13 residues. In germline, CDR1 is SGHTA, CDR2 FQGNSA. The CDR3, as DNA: TGTGCCAGCAGCTTGGGCCCAAAGGATACGCAGTATTTT. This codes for CASSLGPKDTQYF.

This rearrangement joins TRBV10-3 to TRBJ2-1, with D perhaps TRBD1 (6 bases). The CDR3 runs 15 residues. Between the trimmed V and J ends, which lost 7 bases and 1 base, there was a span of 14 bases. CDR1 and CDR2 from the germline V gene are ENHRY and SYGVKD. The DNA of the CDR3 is TGTGCCATCAATGGGGGCGGGTCGTCCTACAATGAGCAGTTCTTC. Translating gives CAINGGGSSYNEQFF.

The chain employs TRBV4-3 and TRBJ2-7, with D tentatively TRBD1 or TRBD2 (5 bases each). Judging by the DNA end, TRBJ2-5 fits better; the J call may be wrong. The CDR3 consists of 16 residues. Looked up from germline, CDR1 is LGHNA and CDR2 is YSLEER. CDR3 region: CASSQDWRQGQETQYF. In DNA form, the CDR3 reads TGCGCCAGCAGCCAAGATTGGAGGCAGGGACAAGAGACCCAGTACTTC.

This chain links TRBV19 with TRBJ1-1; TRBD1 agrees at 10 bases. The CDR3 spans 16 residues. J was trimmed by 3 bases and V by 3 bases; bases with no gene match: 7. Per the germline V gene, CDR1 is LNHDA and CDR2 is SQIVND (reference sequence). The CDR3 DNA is TGTGCCAGTAGTATCCCGACAGGGGGCGAGGACACTGAAGCTTTCTTT. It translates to CASSIPTGGEDTEAFF.

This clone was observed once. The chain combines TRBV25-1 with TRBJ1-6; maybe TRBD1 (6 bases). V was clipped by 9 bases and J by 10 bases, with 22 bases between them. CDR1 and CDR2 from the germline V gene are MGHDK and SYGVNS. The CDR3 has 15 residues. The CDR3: CARPGQPEVPSPLHF. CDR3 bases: TGTGCCAGACCTGGACAGCCCGAGGTGCCCTCACCCCTCCACTTT.

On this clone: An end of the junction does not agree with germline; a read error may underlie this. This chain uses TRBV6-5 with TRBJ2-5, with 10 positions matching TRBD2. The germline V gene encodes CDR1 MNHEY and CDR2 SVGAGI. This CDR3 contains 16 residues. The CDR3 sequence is CTSSYSTSGNGETQYF. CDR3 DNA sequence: TGTACCAGCAGTTACTCAACTAGCGGGAACGGTGAGACCCAGTACTTC.

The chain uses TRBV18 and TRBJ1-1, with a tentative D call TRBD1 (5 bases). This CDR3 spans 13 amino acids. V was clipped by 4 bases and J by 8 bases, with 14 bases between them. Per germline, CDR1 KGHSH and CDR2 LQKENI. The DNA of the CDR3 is TGTGCCAGCTCACAGTATGGGGCGGTGGAAGCTTTCTTT. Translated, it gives CASSQYGAVEAFF.

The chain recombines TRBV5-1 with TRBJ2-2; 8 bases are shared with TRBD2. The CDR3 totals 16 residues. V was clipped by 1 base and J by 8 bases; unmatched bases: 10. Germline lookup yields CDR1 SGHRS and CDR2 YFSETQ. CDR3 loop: CASSLTGAGLAGELFF. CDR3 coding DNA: TGCGCCAGCAGCTTGACGGGGGCCGGACTAGCTGGGGAGCTGTTTTTT.

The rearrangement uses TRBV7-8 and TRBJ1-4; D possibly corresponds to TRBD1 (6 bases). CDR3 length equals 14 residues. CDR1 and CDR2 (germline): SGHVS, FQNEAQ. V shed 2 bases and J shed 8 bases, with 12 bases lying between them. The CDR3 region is CASSLTGRGEKLFF. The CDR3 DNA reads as TGTGCCAGCAGCTTAACAGGGCGGGGGGAAAAACTGTTTTTT.

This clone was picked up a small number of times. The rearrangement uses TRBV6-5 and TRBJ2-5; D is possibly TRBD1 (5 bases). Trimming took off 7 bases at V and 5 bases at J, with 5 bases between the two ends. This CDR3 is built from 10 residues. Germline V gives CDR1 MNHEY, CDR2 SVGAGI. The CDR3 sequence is CASNRETQYF. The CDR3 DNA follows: TGTGCCAGCAACAGGGAGACCCAGTACTTC.

CDR3 coding DNA: TGTGCCAGCACCCGTATGGGGGGGGAGGGCTATGGCTACACCTTC. Translated: CASTRMGGEGYGYTF. The V call is TRBV6-6, the J call TRBJ1-2; tentatively, D is TRBD1 (5 bases). Germline values: CDR1 MNHNY, CDR2 SVGAGI (reference sequence). CDR3 size: 15 residues. Deletions cut 7 bases from V and 4 bases from J, with 19 bases between.